A single sample is the source of the 26 T cell receptor beta chains below, sequenced in a study of blood T cell repertoires in COVID-19. Clones were sequenced by immunoSEQ multiplex PCR, and TCRdb holds only the in-frame ones, with some missing. Of more than 70,000 clones detected, about 88% appear once; the ten largest clones hold 18%. Source material: peripheral blood. The receptors were gathered from a woman aged 80 or over with acute or convalescent COVID-19.

This sequence joins TRBV5-1 and TRBJ2-7; TRBD2 is a possible D gene (6 bases). Germline-derived CDR1 and CDR2 are SGHRS and YFSETQ. The CDR3 is 13 residues long. V lost 4 bases to trimming and J lost 3 bases, with 11 bases between them. CDR3: CASSPVGGYEQYF. The CDR3 region has the DNA TGCGCCAGCAGCCCGGTGGGGGGCTACGAGCAGTACTTC.

CDR3 amino acids: CASSYGGRNYEQYF. CDR3 in DNA: TGTGCCAGCAGTTACGGGGGCAGGAACTACGAGCAGTACTTC. This chain joins TRBV6-6 and TRBJ2-7; possibly TRBD1 for D (6 bases). There are 14 residues in the CDR3. Trimming took 2 bases from V and 3 from J, leaving 11 bases between them. Germline CDR1 and CDR2: MNHNY and SVGAGI (reference sequence).

This chain links TRBV15 with TRBJ1-1; 7 positions agree with TRBD1. CDR1 and CDR2 (germline): LNHNV, YYDKDF (reference sequence). The V segment lost 8 bases and the J segment 2 bases; nucleotides outside the gene matches: 5. This CDR3 comprises 13 residues. The CDR3 coding sequence is TGTGCCACCGAGGGACAGCTTAACACTGAAGCTTTCTTT. Residues: CATEGQLNTEAFF. Full variable domain (outside the CDR3, taken from reference TRBV15 and TRBJ1-1): DAMVIQNPRYQVTQFGKPVTLSCSQTLNHNVMYWYQQKSSQAPKLLFHYYDKDFNNEADTPDNFQSRRPNTSFCFLDIRSPGLGDTAMYLCATEGQLNTEAFFGQGTRLTVV.

The chain combines TRBV21-1 with TRBJ1-1; the table's D call TRBD1 went unverified against the DNA. TRBV21-1 is termed a pseudogene. The CDR3 is 15 amino acids. The CDR3 sequence is CASSKYPGKDAEAFF. The CDR3 coding sequence is TGTGCCAGCAGCAAATACCCAGGGAAAGATGCTGAAGCTTTCTTT.

CDR3 region: CASSDRQGQGNTIYF. In DNA, the CDR3 is TGTGCCAGCAGTGATCGGCAGGGCCAGGGAAACACCATATATTTT. The chain joins TRBV2 to TRBJ1-3, with D possibly TRBD1 on 5 matching bases. CDR3 length: 15 amino acids. Germline V lookup: CDR1 SNHLY, CDR2 FYNNEI. Trimming took off 3 bases at V and 4 bases at J, with 13 bases between the two ends.

This sequence joins TRBV9 and TRBJ2-3; 7 bases are shared with TRBD1. Per the germline V gene, CDR1 is SGDLS and CDR2 is YYNGEE. The CDR3 is 14 amino acids. The trim removed 3 bases at V and 1 base at J, leaving 2 bases unmatched. The CDR3 sequence: CASSAGQGTDTQYF. CDR3 DNA: TGTGCCAGCAGCGCAGGACAGGGCACAGATACGCAGTATTTT.

The chain employs TRBV20-1 and TRBJ2-7; 7 bases map to TRBD1. J gave up 5 bases and V 3 bases, and 4 bases lay outside the gene matches. The length of the CDR3 is 12 residues. Germline V gene lookup returns CDR1 DFQATT and CDR2 SNEGSKA (reference sequence). The CDR3 DNA follows: TGCAGTGCTAGTGGGACAGCTCACGAGCAGTACTTC. Protein product: CSASGTAHEQYF.

The rearrangement links TRBV11-3 to TRBJ2-3, with no clear D. The CDR3 covers 15 residues. CDR1 and CDR2 (germline): SGHNT, YENEEA. Trimming shortened V by 5 bases and J by 2 bases, and 14 bases separated the two germline ends. This CDR3 is CASSPRGPNTDTQYF. The CDR3 DNA reads TGTGCCAGCAGCCCTAGAGGCCCTAACACAGATACGCAGTATTTT. The whole variable domain, remainder taken from reference TRBV11-3 and TRBJ2-3, is EAGVVQSPRYKIIEKKQPVAFWCNPISGHNTLYWYLQNLGQGPELLIRYENEEAVDDSQLPKDRFSAERLKGVDSTLKIQPAELGDSAVYLCASSPRGPNTDTQYFGPGTRLTVL.

The V and J genes are TRBV14 and TRBJ2-1, with 8 nucleotides matching TRBD2. The CDR3 loop spans 15 amino acids. After removal of 1 base from V and 5 bases from J, the junction contained 4 bases not matched to a gene. The germline gives CDR1 SGHDN, CDR2 FVKESK. For the CDR3, the DNA is TGTGCCAGCAGCCAAGGGACTAGCAAAAACAATGAGCAGTTCTTC. This encodes CASSQGTSKNNEQFF.

The rearrangement links TRBV5-1 to TRBJ2-1; the D gene is possibly TRBD1 (6 bases). Germline loops: CDR1 SGHRS, CDR2 YFSETQ. This CDR3 spans 13 amino acids. V shed 5 bases and J shed 6 bases, with 12 bases lying between them. In nucleotides, the CDR3 is TGCGCCAGCAGTCCGGACAGCCTCAATGAGCAGTTCTTC. Translation gives CASSPDSLNEQFF.

This chain uses TRBV6-5 with TRBJ1-6, with D hard to call. Trimming stripped 6 bases from V and 12 bases from J, with 12 bases between. This CDR3 has 12 amino acids. Per the germline V gene, CDR1 is MNHEY and CDR2 is SVGAGI. CDR3 protein: CASSSPRGPLHF. In nucleotides, the CDR3 is TGTGCCAGCAGCTCTCCGCGGGGACCCCTCCACTTT.

The chain couples TRBV5-1 to TRBJ1-4, with D possibly TRBD1 on 6 matching bases. Trimming stripped 3 bases from V and 1 base from J, with 10 bases between. Germline loops: CDR1 SGHRS, CDR2 YFSETQ. This CDR3 has 15 amino acids. CDR3 sequence (DNA): TGCGCCAGCAGCTACCAGGGGTTAACTAATGAAAAACTGTTTTTT. Its protein is CASSYQGLTNEKLFF. Together with reference TRBV5-1 and TRBJ1-4, the CDR3 gives the full variable domain: KAGVTQTPRYLIKTRGQQVTLSCSPISGHRSVSWYQQTPGQGLQFLFEYFSETQRNKGNFPGRFSGRQFSNSRSEMNVSTLELGDSALYLCASSYQGLTNEKLFFGSGTQLSVL.

This chain uses TRBV5-1 with TRBJ1-4; a possible D gene is TRBD1 (5 bases). Trimming pared 0 bases from V and 7 bases from J, leaving 16 bases between. Germline loops: CDR1 SGHRS, CDR2 YFSETQ. The CDR3 loop spans 16 amino acids. For the CDR3, the DNA is TGCGCCAGCAGCTTGGGTAGCGGGGCCAGTGGTGAAAAACTGTTTTTT. This gives the protein CASSLGSGASGEKLFF.

The chain links TRBV2 to TRBJ1-4; D is undetermined. The CDR3 has 11 amino acids. The germline V gene has CDR1 SNHLY and CDR2 FYNNEI. V gave up 3 bases and J gave up 8 bases, with 4 bases separating them. CDR3 sequence reads: CASSDGEKLFF. DNA of the CDR3: TGTGCCAGCAGTGACGGGGAAAAACTGTTTTTT.

The CDR3 region is CASSFNHLDSPLHF. The CDR3 DNA reads as TGTGCCAGCAGCTTTAACCATCTAGATTCACCCCTCCACTTT. The chain links TRBV7-8 to TRBJ1-6; no clear D gene. CDR1 is SGHVS, CDR2 FQNEAQ, per germline. This CDR3 has 14 residues. V lost 3 bases and J lost 8, with 11 bases in between.

This chain joins TRBV23-1 and TRBJ1-4; 7 nucleotides agree with TRBD1. TRBV23-1 counts as an open reading frame of uncertain function. The CDR3 extends over 15 amino acids. Unmatched junction bases numbered 7, after V lost 3 bases and J lost 6 bases. Written as DNA, the CDR3 is TGCGCCAGCAGTCATCGGGACAGAAGACATGAAAAACTGTTTTTT. Residues: CASSHRDRRHEKLFF.

The chain links TRBV11-3 to TRBJ1-1; tentative D call: TRBD1 (6 bases). Looked up from germline, CDR1 is SGHNT and CDR2 is YENEEA. The V end lost 8 bases, the J end lost 8 bases, and 18 bases lay between the germline ends. The CDR3 is 13 amino acids. The CDR3 loop is CASLGRGISEAFF. The DNA for the CDR3 is TGTGCCAGCCTAGGCAGGGGAATCTCCGAAGCTTTCTTT.

The count of this clone is one. The V call is TRBV3-1 (or the pseudogene TRBV3-2), the J call TRBJ2-1, with D unresolved. Trimming stripped 1 base from V and 12 bases from J, with 7 bases between. Per the germline V gene, CDR1 is LGHDT and CDR2 is YNNKEL (reference sequence). The CDR3 covers 11 residues. CDR3 coding DNA: TGTGCCAGCAGCCAAGGAAAGCGGCAGTTCTTC. This sequence encodes CASSQGKRQFF.

The V call is TRBV6-5, the J call TRBJ1-1, with 8 bases aligning to TRBD1. Germline V gene sequence: CDR1 MNHEY, CDR2 SVGAGI. The ends lost 7 bases at V and 3 bases at J; junction bases unmatched: 7. The CDR3 runs to 14 residues. CDR3 region: CASTRSGGDTEAFF. CDR3 coding DNA: TGTGCCAGCACCCGGTCAGGGGGCGACACTGAAGCTTTCTTT.

This clone came up a few times. The chain recombines TRBV24-1 with TRBJ2-7; D not certain. This CDR3 region has 13 residues. V lost 4 bases and J lost 4, with 10 bases in between. The germline V gene has CDR1 KGHDR and CDR2 SFDVKD. The DNA for the CDR3 is TGTGCCACCAGTGAGGCAGGCTCTTACGAGCAGTACTTC. It is translated as CATSEAGSYEQYF.

This clone came up a few times. The chain links TRBV19 to TRBJ2-3, with TRBD1 as a possible D gene (6 bases). V dropped 6 bases and J dropped 3 bases, with 19 bases sitting between them. The germline V gene has CDR1 LNHDA and CDR2 SQIVND (reference sequence). CDR3 size: 16 residues. The CDR3 DNA reads as TGTGCCAGTAGCGCTAACGACAGGATAGGTACAGATACGCAGTATTTT. Its translation: CASSANDRIGTDTQYF.

The J gene is TRBJ2-1, the V gene TRBV19; 7 bases line up with TRBD2. Germline trimming cut 7 bases from V and 9 bases from J; bases unmatched to any gene: 15. The CDR3 sequence is 15 residues long. Germline CDR1 is LNHDA and CDR2 is SQIVND (reference sequence). The CDR3 DNA reads TGTGCCAGTAAGCGGGGCCACTCCCCATTCGGTGAGCAGTTCTTC. Translating it yields CASKRGHSPFGEQFF.

The chain recombines TRBV10-2 with TRBJ1-6; D gene unclear. The germline V gene has CDR1 WSHSY and CDR2 SAAADI. The CDR3 totals 15 residues. The V end lost 8 bases, the J end lost 10 bases, and 21 bases lay between the germline ends. The CDR3 region is CASGDSGRDVSPLHF. The CDR3 DNA reads as TGCGCCAGCGGGGATAGTGGGAGGGATGTGTCACCCCTCCACTTT.

The chain carries TRBV29-1 and TRBJ2-5; D is perhaps TRBD1 (6 bases). V was shortened by 3 bases and J by 1 base, with 12 bases between the two germline ends. CDR1 is SQVTM and CDR2 is ANQGSEA in the germline V gene. The CDR3 totals 14 residues. The DNA of the CDR3 is TGCAGCGTTGAGGGGGCTGGGACCCAAGAGACCCAGTACTTC. Protein product: CSVEGAGTQETQYF.

The chain has TRBV7-9 and TRBJ1-1; the match to TRBD1 covers 7 bases. This CDR3 comprises 15 residues. The V gene's germline CDR1 is SEHNR and CDR2 FQNEAQ (reference sequence). Trimming removed 4 bases from V and 2 bases from J; junction bases left unmatched: 7. This chain's CDR3 is CASSSKTGINTEAFF. CDR3 coding DNA: TGTGCCAGCAGCTCAAAGACAGGGATAAACACTGAAGCTTTCTTT.

For this clone: Germline and junction disagree at one end, which may indicate a read error. V gene TRBV7-7 combines with J gene TRBJ2-1; the D gene is possibly TRBD1 (8 bases). The CDR3 consists of 15 residues. Germline CDR1 and CDR2: SSHAT and FNYEAQ (reference sequence). This CDR3 is CASSLGGDRSNEQFF. CDR3 sequence (DNA): TGTGCTAGCAGCTTAGGGGGGGACAGGAGCAATGAGCAGTTCTTC.